This TCR beta chain was observed in a study of molecular identifiers for immune sequencing clone quantification. Study in general: RNA, taken in replicates from approximately 20,000 or 100,000 naive CD8 cells, was split five ways, with four sequenced. Regarding the study as a whole: Detecting spiked Jurkat TCR RNA from one cell among about a million naive cells was reportedly possible. Because of identical TCR molecules sharing a barcode, sizes of highly expanded clones could be underestimated.

As for this clonotype: Its antigen is unidentified.

Methods described previously were used for bulk TCR libraries, and listed TCR primers were applied. From the PCR reads, TCRdb called clonotypes with MiXCR, one entry per CDR3 protein. Among about half a million distinct CDR3 sequences, 20% to 25% were seen once, and the ten largest hold about 0.8%. Material for sequencing was naive CD8+ T cells from blood, with Jurkat cell RNA spiked in. This sample's subset: FACS-sorted CD8+CD4-CCR7+CD45RA+ naive T cells. The sequence was obtained from a human donor in good health. Some libraries in this study had Jurkat cell RNA spiked in.

CDR3 bases: TGTGCCAGCAGTGTGGACGCGCGCACAGATACGCAGTATTTT. Protein sequence: CASSVDARTDTQYF. The chain couples TRBV6-4 to TRBJ2-3; D gene unclear. The germline V gene encodes CDR1 MRHNA and CDR2 SNTAGT. The V end lost 4 bases, the J end lost 1 base, and 9 bases lay between the germline ends. The CDR3 spans 14 residues.